A selection of T cell receptor beta chains follows, all from one sample in a study of blood T cell repertoires in COVID-19. Using immunoSEQ multiplex PCR, the repertoire was profiled, and TCRdb retains in-frame clones only, with some absent. Of 65,000 to 80,000 clones detected, over 70% appear once; the ten largest clones hold roughly 6%. Sequenced sample: peripheral blood. The receptors were sampled from a man between 50 and 59 years old with active COVID-19. The CDR3 runs from the conserved cysteine through the conserved F or W. The D gene is left open where the match is weak. Not every row has a clone size; where given, it reads once, few, many or a size class.

v_call	d_call	j_call	clone_size	cdr3_aa	cdr3_nt
TRBV11-2	.	TRBJ1-5	.	CASSLGGDQPQHF	TGTGCCAGCAGCTTAGGGGGGGACCAGCCCCAGCATTTT
TRBV18	.	TRBJ1-4	.	CASSPLGATNEKLFF	TGTGCCAGCTCACCCCTGGGAGCAACTAATGAAAAACTGTTTTTT
TRBV7-2	.	TRBJ1-5	.	CASSLVGGNSNQPQHF	TGTGCCAGCAGCTTAGTAGGAGGAAATAGCAATCAGCCCCAGCATTTT
TRBV11-2	TRBD1	TRBJ1-1	.	CASSPTGYTEAFF	TGTGCCAGCAGCCCGACAGGGTACACTGAAGCTTTCTTT
TRBV19	.	TRBJ1-6	.	CASRNDGGLDNSPLHF	TGTGCCAGTAGAAATGACGGAGGATTGGATAATTCACCCCTCCACTTT
TRBV9	.	TRBJ1-1	.	CASSGQANTEAFF	TGTGCCAGCAGCGGACAGGCGAACACTGAAGCTTTCTTT
TRBV28	TRBD1	TRBJ1-2	once	CASSYRGRLYGYTF	TGTGCCAGCAGTTACAGGGGGCGCCTCTATGGCTACACCTTC
TRBV6-2/TRBV6-3	.	TRBJ1-1	.	CASSREGRLNTEAFF	TGTGCCAGCAGTAGGGAGGGACGGCTGAACACTGAAGCTTTCTTT
TRBV25-1	TRBD1	TRBJ2-3	.	CASSAWTGGTTDTQYF	TGTGCCAGCAGTGCCTGGACAGGGGGGACCACAGATACGCAGTATTTT
TRBV5-1	TRBD2	TRBJ2-1	.	CASSLVTSGNNEQFF	TGCGCCAGCAGCTTGGTAACTAGCGGAAACAATGAGCAGTTCTTC
TRBV5-6	.	TRBJ2-7	.	CASSPNGRGHEQYF	TGTGCCAGCAGCCCAAATGGCAGAGGCCACGAGCAGTACTTC
TRBV13	TRBD1	TRBJ1-1	.	CASGTVNTEAFF	TGTGCCAGCGGGACAGTGAACACTGAAGCTTTCTTT
TRBV19	.	TRBJ2-7	.	CASSSRSYEQYF	TGTGCCAGTAGTTCACGGTCCTACGAGCAGTACTTC
TRBV10-3	.	TRBJ2-1	.	CASRGNENEQFF	TGTGCCTCAAGGGGTAACGAAAATGAGCAGTTCTTC
TRBV30	TRBD1	TRBJ2-7	.	CAWNAWTGERYEQYF	TGTGCCTGGAACGCTTGGACAGGGGAACGGTACGAGCAGTACTTC
TRBV27	.	TRBJ2-6	.	CASTPFGGKANVLTF	TGTGCCAGCACCCCTTTTGGGGGGAAGGCCAACGTCCTGACTTTC
TRBV5-8	TRBD1	TRBJ1-2	once	CASSSLQGADYGYTF	TGTGCCAGCAGCTCCTTACAGGGGGCGGACTATGGCTACACCTTC
TRBV4-2	.	TRBJ1-2	.	CASSQASSNAGTTSRGGYTF	TGTGCCAGCAGCCAAGCGTCCTCAAATGCCGGGACAACTTCTAGGGGTGGCTACACCTTC
TRBV7-2	TRBD1	TRBJ1-2	.	CASRRNRDRGLSYGYTF	TGTGCCAGCAGACGAAATAGGGACAGGGGGTTAAGCTATGGCTACACCTTC
TRBV11-2	.	TRBJ2-1	few	CASSLDFGQGEQFF	TGTGCCAGCAGCTTAGATTTCGGACAAGGAGAGCAGTTCTTC
TRBV5-1	TRBD1	TRBJ2-3	.	CASSVTGFETDTQYF	TGCGCCAGCAGCGTGACAGGGTTCGAGACAGATACGCAGTATTTT
TRBV5-4	TRBD2	TRBJ2-7	.	CASSSTSGGSSYEQYF	TGTGCCAGCAGCAGTACAAGCGGGGGGAGCTCCTACGAGCAGTACTTC
TRBV18	TRBD2	TRBJ2-1	.	CASSPPSGTAVSYNEQFF	TGTGCCAGCTCACCACCCAGCGGGACCGCCGTCTCCTACAATGAGCAGTTCTTC
TRBV6-1	.	TRBJ1-1	once	CASSRDKNTEAFF	TGTGCCAGCAGCCGGGACAAAAACACTGAAGCTTTCTTT
TRBV6-6	TRBD1	TRBJ1-2	.	CASGPTGTGTGYTF	TGTGCCAGCGGACCTACCGGGACAGGCACTGGCTACACCTTC
TRBV19	.	TRBJ2-1	.	CASSTGGSSYNEQFF	TGTGCCAGTAGTACGGGGGGCTCTTCCTACAATGAGCAGTTCTTC